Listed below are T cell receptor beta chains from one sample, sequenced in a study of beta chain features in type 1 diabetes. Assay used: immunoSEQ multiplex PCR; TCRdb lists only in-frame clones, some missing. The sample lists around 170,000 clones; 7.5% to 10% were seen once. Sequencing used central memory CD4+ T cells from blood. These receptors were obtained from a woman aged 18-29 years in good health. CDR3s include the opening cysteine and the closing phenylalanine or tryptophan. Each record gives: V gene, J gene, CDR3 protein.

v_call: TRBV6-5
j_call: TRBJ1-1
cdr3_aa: CASSLDRENTEAFF

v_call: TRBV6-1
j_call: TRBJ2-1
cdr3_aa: CASSDIDLSSYNEQFF

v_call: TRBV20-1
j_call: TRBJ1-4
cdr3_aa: CSASIREKLFF

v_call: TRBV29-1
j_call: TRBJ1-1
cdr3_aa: CSVVKGLSEAFF

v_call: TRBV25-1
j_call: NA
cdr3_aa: CASSPHSGQGYEQYF

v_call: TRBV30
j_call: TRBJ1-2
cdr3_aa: CASIRTGRNYGYTF

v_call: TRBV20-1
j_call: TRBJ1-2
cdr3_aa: CSAPRYYGYTF

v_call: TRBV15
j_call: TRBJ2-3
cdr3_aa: CATSLQDTDTQYF

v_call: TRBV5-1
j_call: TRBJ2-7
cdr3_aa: CASSMDNSYEQYF

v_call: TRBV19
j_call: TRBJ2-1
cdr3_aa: CASSRQEHNEQFF

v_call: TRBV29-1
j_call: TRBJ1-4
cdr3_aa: CSVDSGLKLFF

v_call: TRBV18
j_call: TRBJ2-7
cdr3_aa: CASSPMQEREQYF

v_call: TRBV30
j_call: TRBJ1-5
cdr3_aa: CASGQGASYSNQPQHF

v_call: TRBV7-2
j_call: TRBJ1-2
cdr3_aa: CASSLRDKNYGYTF

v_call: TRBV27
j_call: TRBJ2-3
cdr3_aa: CASSLSAGGRADTQYF

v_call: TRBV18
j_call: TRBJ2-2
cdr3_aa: CASSPDSGELFF

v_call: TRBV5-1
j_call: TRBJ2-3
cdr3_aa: CASMVGAEDTQYF

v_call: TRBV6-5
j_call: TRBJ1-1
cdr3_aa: CASRRGLGTEAFF

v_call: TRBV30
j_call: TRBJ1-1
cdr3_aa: CAWSLRSTGIAFF

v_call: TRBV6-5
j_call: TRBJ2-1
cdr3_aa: CASSYYRAGEDNEQFF

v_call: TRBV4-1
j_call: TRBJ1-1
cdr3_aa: CASSQLGARAFF

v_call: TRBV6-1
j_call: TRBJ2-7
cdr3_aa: CASSEAGLALSYEQYF

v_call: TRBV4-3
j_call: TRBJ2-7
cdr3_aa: CASSEGGGTYEQYF

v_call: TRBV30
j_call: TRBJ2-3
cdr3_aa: CAWSVMVWASSTDTQYF

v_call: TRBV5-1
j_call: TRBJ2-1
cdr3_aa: CASSLPGQGANEQFF

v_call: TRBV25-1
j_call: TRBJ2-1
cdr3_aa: CASSEYWQGGVGEQFF

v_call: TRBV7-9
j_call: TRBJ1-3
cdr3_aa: CASSSDSSGNTIYF

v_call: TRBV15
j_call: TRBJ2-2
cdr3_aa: CATSRGGGPSTGELFF

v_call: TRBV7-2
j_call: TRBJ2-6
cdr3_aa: CASSLATGANVLTF

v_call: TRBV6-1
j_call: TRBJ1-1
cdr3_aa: CASSEGTARRTEAFF

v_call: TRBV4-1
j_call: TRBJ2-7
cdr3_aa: CASSQSGSSSGSEQYF

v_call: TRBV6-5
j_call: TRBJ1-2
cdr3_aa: CASSEGTTYGYTF

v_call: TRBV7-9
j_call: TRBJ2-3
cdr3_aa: CASSGWGADTQYF

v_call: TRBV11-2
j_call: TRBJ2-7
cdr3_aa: CASSLVGDEQYF

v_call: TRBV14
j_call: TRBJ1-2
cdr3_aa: CASSPPSGNYGYTF

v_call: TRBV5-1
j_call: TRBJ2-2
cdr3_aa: CASSGIPGAGELFF

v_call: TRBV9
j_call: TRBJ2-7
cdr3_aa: CASSVDRFSYEQYF

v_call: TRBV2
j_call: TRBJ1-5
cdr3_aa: CASSDSNQPQHF

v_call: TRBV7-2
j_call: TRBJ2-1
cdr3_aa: CASSPSTGTFF

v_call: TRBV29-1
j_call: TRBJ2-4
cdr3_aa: CSVESQGREGIQYF

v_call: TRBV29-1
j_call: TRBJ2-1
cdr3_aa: CSGGSYNEQFF

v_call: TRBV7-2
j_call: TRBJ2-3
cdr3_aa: CASSLVGGHRTDTQYF